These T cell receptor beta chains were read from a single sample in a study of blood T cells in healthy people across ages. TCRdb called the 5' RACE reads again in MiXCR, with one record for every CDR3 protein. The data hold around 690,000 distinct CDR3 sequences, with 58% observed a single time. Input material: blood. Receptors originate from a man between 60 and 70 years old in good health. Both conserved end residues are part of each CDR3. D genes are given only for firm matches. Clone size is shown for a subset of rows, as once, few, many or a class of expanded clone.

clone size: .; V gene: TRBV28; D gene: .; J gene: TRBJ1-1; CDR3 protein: CASSPYGTANTEAFF; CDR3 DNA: TGTGCCAGCAGTCCCTATGGGACGGCGAACACTGAAGCTTTCTTT
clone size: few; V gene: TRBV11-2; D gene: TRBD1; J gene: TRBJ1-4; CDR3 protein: CASSSLGQGNEKLFF; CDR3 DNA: TGTGCCAGCAGCTCACTGGGACAGGGGAATGAAAAACTGTTTTTT
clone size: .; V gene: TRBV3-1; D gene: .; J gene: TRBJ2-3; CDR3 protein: CASSTRFGSLSDTQYF; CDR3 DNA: TGTGCCAGCAGCACCCGTTTTGGGTCTTTATCGGATACGCAGTATTTT
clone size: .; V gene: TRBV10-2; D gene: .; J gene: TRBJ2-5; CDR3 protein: CASGDLQETQYF; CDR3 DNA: TGCGCCAGCGGGGACCTTCAAGAGACCCAGTACTTC
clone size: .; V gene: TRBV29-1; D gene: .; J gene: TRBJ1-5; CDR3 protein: CSVEMGRNQPQHF; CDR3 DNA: TGCAGCGTTGAGATGGGGAGGAATCAGCCCCAGCATTTT
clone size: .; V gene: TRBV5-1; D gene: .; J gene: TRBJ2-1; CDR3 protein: CASSLVGPYNEQFF; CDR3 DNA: TGCGCCAGCAGCTTGGTGGGGCCGTACAATGAGCAGTTCTTC
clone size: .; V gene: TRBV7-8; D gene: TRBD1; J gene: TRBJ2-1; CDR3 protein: CASSLVGQGGSQFF; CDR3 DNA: TGTGCCAGCAGCTTAGTAGGACAGGGAGGTTCGCAGTTCTTC
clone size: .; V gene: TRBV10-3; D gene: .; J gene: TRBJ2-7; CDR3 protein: CAISTGLQTWEQYF; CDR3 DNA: TGTGCCATCAGTACGGGACTCCAGACCTGGGAGCAGTACTTC
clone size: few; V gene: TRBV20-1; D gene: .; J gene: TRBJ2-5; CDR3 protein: CSARDWAVQETQYF; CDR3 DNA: TGCAGTGCTAGAGATTGGGCGGTACAAGAGACCCAGTACTTC
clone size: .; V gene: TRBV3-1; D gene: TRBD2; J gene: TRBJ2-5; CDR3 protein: CASSPNSGGAQYF; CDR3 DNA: TGTGCCAGCAGCCCCAATAGCGGGGGTGCCCAGTACTTC
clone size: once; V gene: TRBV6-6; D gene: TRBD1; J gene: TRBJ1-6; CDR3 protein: CASSSFLTGVYNSPLHF; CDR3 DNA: TGTGCCAGCAGCTCCTTCCTGACAGGGGTTTATAATTCACCCCTCCACTTT
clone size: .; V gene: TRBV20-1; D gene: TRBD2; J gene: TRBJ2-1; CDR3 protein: CSAPSGGVVEQFF; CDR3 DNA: TGCAGTGCTCCCAGCGGGGGGGTAGTAGAGCAGTTCTTC
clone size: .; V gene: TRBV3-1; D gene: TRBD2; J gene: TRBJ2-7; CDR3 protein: CASSQGPGGSYEQYF; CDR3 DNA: TGTGCCAGCAGCCAAGGACCGGGGGGGTCCTACGAGCAGTACTTC
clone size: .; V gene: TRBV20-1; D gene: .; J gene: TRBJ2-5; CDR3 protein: CSASTSGRDYQETQYF; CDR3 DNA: .
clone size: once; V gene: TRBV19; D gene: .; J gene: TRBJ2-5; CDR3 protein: CASNRAGLEETQYF; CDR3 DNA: TGTGCCAGTAACCGCGCGGGGTTGGAAGAGACCCAGTACTTC
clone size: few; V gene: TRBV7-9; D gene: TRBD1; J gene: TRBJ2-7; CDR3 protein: CASSGRDSLSSSYEQYF; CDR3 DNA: TGTGCCAGCAGCGGCAGGGACAGCCTTTCTTCATCCTACGAGCAGTACTTC
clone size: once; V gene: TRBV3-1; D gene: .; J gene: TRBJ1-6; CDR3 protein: CASSLAGESNSPLHF; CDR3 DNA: TGTGCCAGCAGCCTTGCCGGGGAGTCTAATTCACCCCTCCACTTT
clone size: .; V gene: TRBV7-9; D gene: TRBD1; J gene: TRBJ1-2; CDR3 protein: CASSRRTGYYGYTF; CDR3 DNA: TGTGCCAGCAGCAGACGGACAGGCTACTATGGCTACACCTTC
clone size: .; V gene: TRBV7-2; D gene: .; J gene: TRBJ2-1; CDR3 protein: CASSAGPDYEQFF; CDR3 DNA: TGTGCCAGCAGCGCGGGCCCGGACTATGAGCAGTTCTTC
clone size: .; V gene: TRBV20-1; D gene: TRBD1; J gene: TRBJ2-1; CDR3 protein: CSARGGTGGNEQFF; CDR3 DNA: TGCAGTGCTAGGGGGGGGACAGGGGGCAATGAGCAGTTCTTC
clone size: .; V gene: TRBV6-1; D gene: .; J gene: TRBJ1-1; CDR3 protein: CASSKGRLNTEAFF; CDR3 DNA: TGTGCCAGCAGCAAGGGCAGGTTGAACACTGAAGCTTTCTTT
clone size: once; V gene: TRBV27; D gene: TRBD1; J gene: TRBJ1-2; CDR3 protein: CASSSNDRGGYGYTF; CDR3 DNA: TGTGCCAGCAGCTCGAACGACAGGGGGGGCTATGGCTACACCTTC
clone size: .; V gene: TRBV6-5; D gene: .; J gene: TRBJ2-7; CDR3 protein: CAGRIRRDSYEQYF; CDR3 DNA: TGTGCCGGCCGGATCCGTCGGGACTCCTACGAGCAGTACTTC
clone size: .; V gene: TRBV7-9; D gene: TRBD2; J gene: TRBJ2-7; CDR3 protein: CASSLGALAAYEQYF; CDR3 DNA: TGTGCCAGCAGCTTAGGCGCCCTAGCGGCGTACGAGCAGTACTTC
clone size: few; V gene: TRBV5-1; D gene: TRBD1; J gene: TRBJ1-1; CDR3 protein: CASSLGRGTDTEAFF; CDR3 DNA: TGCGCCAGCAGCTTGGGCAGGGGGACCGACACTGAAGCTTTCTTT
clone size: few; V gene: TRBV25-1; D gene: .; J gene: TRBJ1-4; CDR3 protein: CASSAAPGTNEKLFF; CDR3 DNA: TGTGCCAGCAGTGCCGCCCCAGGAACTAATGAAAAACTGTTTTTT
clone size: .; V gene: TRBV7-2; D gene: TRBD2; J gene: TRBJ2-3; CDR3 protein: CASSFDLAGGTDTQYF; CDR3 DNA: TGTGCCAGCAGCTTCGACCTAGCGGGGGGCACAGATACGCAGTATTTT
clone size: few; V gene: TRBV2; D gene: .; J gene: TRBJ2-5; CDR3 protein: CASSQRGEETQYF; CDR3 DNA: TGTGCCAGCTCACAGAGGGGTGAAGAGACCCAGTACTTC
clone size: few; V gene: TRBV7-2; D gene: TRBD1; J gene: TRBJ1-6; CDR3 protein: CASNQGEGYSPLHF; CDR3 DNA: TGTGCCAGCAACCAGGGGGAGGGATACTCACCCCTCCACTTT
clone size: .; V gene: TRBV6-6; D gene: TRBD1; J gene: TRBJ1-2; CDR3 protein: CASSVGTGYHGYTF; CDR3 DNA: TGTGCCAGCAGTGTAGGGACAGGGTATCATGGCTACACCTTC
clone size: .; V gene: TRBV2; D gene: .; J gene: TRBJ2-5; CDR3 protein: CASSEVSFQETQYF; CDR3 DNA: TGTGCCAGCAGTGAAGTTTCGTTCCAAGAGACCCAGTACTTC
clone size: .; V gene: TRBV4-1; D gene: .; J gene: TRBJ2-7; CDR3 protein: CASSQDELGGEQYF; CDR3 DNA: TGCGCCAGCAGCCAGGATGAGCTCGGGGGCGAGCAGTACTTC
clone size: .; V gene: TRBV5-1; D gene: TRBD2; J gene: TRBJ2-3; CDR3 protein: CASSLPTSGGADTQYF; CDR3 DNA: TGCGCCAGCAGCTTACCCACTAGCGGGGGGGCAGATACGCAGTATTTT
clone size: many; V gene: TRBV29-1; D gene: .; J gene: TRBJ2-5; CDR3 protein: CSVARRIQETQYF; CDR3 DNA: TGCAGCGTTGCGCGACGGATTCAAGAGACCCAGTACTTC
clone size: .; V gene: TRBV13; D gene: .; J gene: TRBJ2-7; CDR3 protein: CASSLKTAYNEQYF; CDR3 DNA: TGTGCCAGCAGCTTAAAGACAGCCTACAATGAGCAGTACTTC